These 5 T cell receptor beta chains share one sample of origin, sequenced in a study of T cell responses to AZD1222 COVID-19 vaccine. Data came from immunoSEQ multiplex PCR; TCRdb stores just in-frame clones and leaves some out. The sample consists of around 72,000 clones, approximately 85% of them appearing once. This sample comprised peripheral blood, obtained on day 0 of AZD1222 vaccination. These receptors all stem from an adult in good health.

The CDR3 sequence: CASSPYPGLKDTQYF. The CDR3 coding sequence is TGTGCCAGTAGTCCATACCCCGGGTTAAAAGATACGCAGTATTTT. This sequence joins TRBV19 and TRBJ2-3; D unclear. Trimming cost V 5 bases and J 5 bases, with 17 bases left between them. The CDR3 extends over 15 amino acids. Germline values: CDR1 LNHDA, CDR2 SQIVND (reference sequence).

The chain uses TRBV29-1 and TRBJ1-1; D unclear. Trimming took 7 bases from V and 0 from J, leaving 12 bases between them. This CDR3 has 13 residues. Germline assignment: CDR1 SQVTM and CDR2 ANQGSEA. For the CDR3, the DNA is TGCAGCGCAGCGGGATTTATGAACACTGAAGCTTTCTTT. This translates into CSAAGFMNTEAFF.

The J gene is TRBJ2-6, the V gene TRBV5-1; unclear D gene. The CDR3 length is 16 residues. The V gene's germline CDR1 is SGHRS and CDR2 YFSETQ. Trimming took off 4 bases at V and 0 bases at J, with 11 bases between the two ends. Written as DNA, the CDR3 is TGCGCCAGCAGCGTCGGCAGCGCCTCTGGGGCCAACGTCCTGACTTTC. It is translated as CASSVGSASGANVLTF.

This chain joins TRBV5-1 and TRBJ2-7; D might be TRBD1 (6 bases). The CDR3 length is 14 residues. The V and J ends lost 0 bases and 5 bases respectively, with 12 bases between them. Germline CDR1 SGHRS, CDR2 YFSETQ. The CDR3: CASSLVAGDDEQYF. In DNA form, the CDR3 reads TGCGCCAGCAGCTTGGTAGCAGGGGACGACGAGCAGTACTTC.

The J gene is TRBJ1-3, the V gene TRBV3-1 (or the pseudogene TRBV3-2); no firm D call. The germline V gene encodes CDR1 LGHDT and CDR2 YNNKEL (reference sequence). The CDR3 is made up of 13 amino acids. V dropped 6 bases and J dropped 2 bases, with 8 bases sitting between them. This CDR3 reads CASRSGTGNTIYF. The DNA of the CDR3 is TGTGCCAGCAGGTCCGGGACTGGAAACACCATATATTTT.